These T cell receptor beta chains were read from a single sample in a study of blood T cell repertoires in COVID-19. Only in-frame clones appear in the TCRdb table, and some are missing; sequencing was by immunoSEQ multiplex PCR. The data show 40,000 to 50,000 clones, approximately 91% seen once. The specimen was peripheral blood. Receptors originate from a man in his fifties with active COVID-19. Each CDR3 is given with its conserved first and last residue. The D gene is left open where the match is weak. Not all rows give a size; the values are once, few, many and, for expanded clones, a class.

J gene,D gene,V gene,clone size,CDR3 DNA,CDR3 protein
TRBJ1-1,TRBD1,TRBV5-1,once,TGCGCCAGCAGCTTGACAGGGGGCCTGAACACTGAAGCTTTCTTT,CASSLTGGLNTEAFF
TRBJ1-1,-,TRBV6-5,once,TGTGCCAGCAGTTCCGGGGGTTTCGCTGAAGCTTTCTTT,CASSSGGFAEAFF
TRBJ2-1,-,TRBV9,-,TGTGCCAGCAGCGTAACCAGCGGTTACAATGAGCAGTTCTTC,CASSVTSGYNEQFF
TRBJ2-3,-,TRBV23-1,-,TGCGCCAGCAGTCGACCAACAGGGCCCACTAGCACAGATACGCAGTATTTT,CASSRPTGPTSTDTQYF
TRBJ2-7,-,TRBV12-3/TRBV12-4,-,TGTGCCAGCAGTCTCTTCCACGAGCAGTACTTC,CASSLFHEQYF
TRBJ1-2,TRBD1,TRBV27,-,TGTGCCAGCAGTTTTACAGGGGAAGGGTACTATGGCTACACCTTC,CASSFTGEGYYGYTF
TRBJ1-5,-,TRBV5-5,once,TGTGCCAGCAGCATACCCCAGGGGCCCCAGCATTTT,CASSIPQGPQHF
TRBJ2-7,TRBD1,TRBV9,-,TGTGCCAGCAGCGTAGGCCACAGGGGGCAGGACGAGCAGTACTTC,CASSVGHRGQDEQYF
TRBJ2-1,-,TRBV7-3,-,TGTGCCAGCAGCTTAAGGGGAGAAAATGAGCAGTTCTTC,CASSLRGENEQFF
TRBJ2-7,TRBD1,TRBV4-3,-,TGCGCCAGCAGCCATAGTGCGACAGGGGAGTCCTACGAGCAGTACTTC,CASSHSATGESYEQYF
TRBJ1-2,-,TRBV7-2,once,TGTGCCAGCAGCTTAGGAGGGTATGGCTACACCTTC,CASSLGGYGYTF
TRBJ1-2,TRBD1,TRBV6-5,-,TGTGCCAGCAGGGGACAGATCACTAACTATGGCTACACCTTC,CASRGQITNYGYTF
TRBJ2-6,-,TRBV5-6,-,TGTGCCAGCACTCGGTCGTCTGGGGCCAACGTCCTGACTTTC,CASTRSSGANVLTF
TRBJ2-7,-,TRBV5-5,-,TGTGCCAGCAGCTTGGAAGCGCCGATCTCCTACGAGCAGTACTTC,CASSLEAPISYEQYF
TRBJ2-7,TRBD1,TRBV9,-,TGTGCCAGCAGCGTAGGATTTGAGACAGGGATATACGAGCAGTACTTC,CASSVGFETGIYEQYF
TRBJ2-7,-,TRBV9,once,TGTGCCAGCAGCGTAGGTGACAAGCCCTACGAGCAGTACTTC,CASSVGDKPYEQYF
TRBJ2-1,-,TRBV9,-,TGTGCCAGCAGCGTAGGTAAAGCTGATGAGCAGTTCTTC,CASSVGKADEQFF
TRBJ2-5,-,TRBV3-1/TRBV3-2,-,TGTGCCAGCAGCCAGATCCCAACCGGGTCAGGGAGGAGTGCCCAGTACTTC,CASSQIPTGSGRSAQYF
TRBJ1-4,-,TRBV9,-,TGTGCCAGCAGCGTCACAGACCTTAATGAAAAACTGTTTTTT,CASSVTDLNEKLFF
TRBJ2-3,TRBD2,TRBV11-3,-,TGTGCCAGCAGTTCACTAGCGGGAGCGACAGATACGCAGTATTTT,CASSSLAGATDTQYF
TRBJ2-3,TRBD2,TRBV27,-,TGTGCCAGCAGTTTATCCATAGCGGGGGCAACAGATACGCAGTATTTT,CASSLSIAGATDTQYF
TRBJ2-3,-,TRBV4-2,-,TGTGCCAGCAGCCAAGATTTGGCAGGGGGGACAGATACGCAGTATTTT,CASSQDLAGGTDTQYF
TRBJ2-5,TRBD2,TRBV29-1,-,TGCAGCGTCTCTTTAGGACTAGCGGGAGACCAAGAGACCCAGTACTTC,CSVSLGLAGDQETQYF
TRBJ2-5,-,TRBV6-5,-,TGTGCCAGCAGAACACAGGTCCTCCAAGAGACCCAGTACTTC,CASRTQVLQETQYF
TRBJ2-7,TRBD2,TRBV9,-,TGTGCCAGCAGCGTAGACGGGGGGTCCTACGAGCAGTACTTC,CASSVDGGSYEQYF
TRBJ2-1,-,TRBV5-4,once,TGTGCATCTGGAGGCCACTCCTACAATGAGCAGTTCTTC,CASGGHSYNEQFF
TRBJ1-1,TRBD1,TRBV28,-,TGTGCCAGCAGCTGGAGGACAGGGGGCGGAACTGAAGCTTTCTTT,CASSWRTGGGTEAFF
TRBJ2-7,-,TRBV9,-,TGTGCCAGCAGCAGTGGGAAGGGAGGACCATCCTACGAGCAGTACTTC,CASSSGKGGPSYEQYF
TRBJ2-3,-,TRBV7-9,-,TGTGCCAGCAGCTCAAGCACAGATACGCAGTATTTT,CASSSSTDTQYF
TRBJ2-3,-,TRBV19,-,TGTGCCAGTAGTATAGTCGGGGGACTGCCCCCTGATACGCAGTATTTT,CASSIVGGLPPDTQYF
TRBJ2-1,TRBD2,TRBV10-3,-,TGTGCCATCAGGACTAGCGGGGTTAATGAGCAGTTCTTC,CAIRTSGVNEQFF
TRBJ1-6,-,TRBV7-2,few,TGTGCCAGCAGCTTGGGAGGGTCGGTTAATAATTCACCCCTCCACTTT,CASSLGGSVNNSPLHF
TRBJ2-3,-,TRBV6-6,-,TGTGCCAGCACCCTACTTGGAGGGGATATGGCAGATACGCAGTATTTT,CASTLLGGDMADTQYF
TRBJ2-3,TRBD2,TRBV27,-,TGTGCCAGCAGTTTTGAGAGCGGGAGGTGGGCAGATACGCAGTATTTT,CASSFESGRWADTQYF
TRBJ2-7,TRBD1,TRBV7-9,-,TGTGCCAGCAGCCCAAGACAGGGAGACGAGCAGTACTTC,CASSPRQGDEQYF
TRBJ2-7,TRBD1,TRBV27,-,TGTGCCAGCAGTTCAGGGGGCGGCTACGAGCAGTACTTC,CASSSGGGYEQYF
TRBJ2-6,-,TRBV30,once,TGTGCCTGGAGTGGGGCACCCCTCTCTGGGGCCAACGTCCTGACTTTC,CAWSGAPLSGANVLTF
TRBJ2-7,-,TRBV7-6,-,TGTGCCAGCAGCTTAGCGGGACTTGGGGTCGAGCAGTACTTC,CASSLAGLGVEQYF
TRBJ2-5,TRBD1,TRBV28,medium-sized,TGTGCCAGCAGTACGGCCGACAGGGGTAGGGAGACCCAGTACTTC,CASSTADRGRETQYF
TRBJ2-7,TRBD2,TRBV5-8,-,TGTGCCAGCAGCTCCCGACTAGCGGGGGACTACGAGCAGTACTTC,CASSSRLAGDYEQYF
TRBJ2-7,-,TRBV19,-,TGTGCCAGTAGTTTGTCCAGCGGAAGCTCCTACGAGCAGTACTTC,CASSLSSGSSYEQYF
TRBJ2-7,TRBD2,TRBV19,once,TGTGCCAGTAGTATTTCCCTAGCGGCCTTCTACGAGCAGTACTTC,CASSISLAAFYEQYF
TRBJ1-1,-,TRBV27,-,TGTGCCAGCAGTTTGGCGGGGAGGTTGGATGAAGCTTTCTTT,CASSLAGRLDEAFF
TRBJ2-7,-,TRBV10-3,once,TGTGCCATCAGTGAGCAGGACACGATACGCTACGAGCAGTACTTC,CAISEQDTIRYEQYF
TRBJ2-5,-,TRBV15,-,TGTGCCACCAGCAGAGATCAAAGGCGACTAGAAGAGACCCAGTACTTC,CATSRDQRRLEETQYF
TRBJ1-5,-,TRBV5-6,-,TGTGCCAGCAGCTTGGGGCAGTCTAGTCAGCCCCAGCATTTT,CASSLGQSSQPQHF
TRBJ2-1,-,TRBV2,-,TGTGCCAGCAGTGAAGTTAAGGGACTCTACGCAAATGAGCAGTTCTTC,CASSEVKGLYANEQFF
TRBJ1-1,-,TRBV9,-,TGTGCCAGCAGCGAATACCTACAGGGCGGAAACACTGAAGCTTTCTTT,CASSEYLQGGNTEAFF
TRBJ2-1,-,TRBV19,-,TGTGCCAAAAACAGGGTTGGGAATGAGCAGTTCTTC,CAKNRVGNEQFF